The T cell receptor (beta chain) under discussion was sequenced for a study of CD8 T cell repertoires and HIV-1 epitope variants. Study-level information: Each of Twenty-five Gag and Nef epitope peptides stimulated a separate culture. Controls included no peptide, Ebola AY9 epitope, and a CMV, EBV, flu pool. Study-wide results and limits: Most of the nine antigen-specific clonotypes appeared cross-reactive to autologous or escape variants.

The V gene lost 4 bases and the J gene lost 3 bases, with 9 bases spanning the gap. Germline CDR1 reads LNHDA; CDR2 reads SQIVND (reference sequence). There are 13 residues in the CDR3. Here immunoSEQ multiplex PCR was the method, and the copy in TCRdb shows in-frame clones only, minus some. Of fewer than 1,500 clones in the sample, over 65% were seen once. Turning to this clone: The antigen is undetermined.

The sequenced material came from cultured CD8+ T cells derived from PBMCs. This TCR derives from a male donor with HIV. This sequence joins TRBV19 and TRBJ1-1; the D gene is possibly TRBD1 (6 bases). The CDR3 region has the DNA TGTGCCAGTAGTAACAGGGAGGACACTGAAGCTTTCTTT. Its protein product is CASSNREDTEAFF. Together with reference TRBV19 and TRBJ1-1, the CDR3 gives the full variable domain: DGGITQSPKYLFRKEGQNVTLSCEQNLNHDAMYWYRQDPGQGLRLIYYSQIVNDFQKGDIAEGYSVSREKKESFPLTVTSAQKNPTAFYLCASSNREDTEAFFGQGTRLTVV.